Presented here are 9 T cell receptor beta chains from one specimen sequenced in a study of CXCR3-negative and CXCR3-positive naive CD8 T cells. Study observations and caveats: Comparison of naive cells showed more hydrophobic TRB CDR3s in CXCR3-positive than in CXCR3-negative naive cells.

What these receptors recognize is not known. Via 5' RACE with UMI labels, TRB cDNA libraries were prepared. Following a re-call of the 5' RACE reads, TCRdb has one entry per CDR3 protein and lacks DNA. The sample shows around 88,000 distinct CDR3 sequences, and around 0.82% sits with its ten largest clones. Input material: naive CXCR3+ CD8+ T cells from blood. Subset specified: CD45RO-CCR7+CD27+CD95- naive CD8+ T cells expressing CXCR3 (TNR3+). All receptors come from a human donor in good health. Some clones in this sample may be carry-over from other donors' samples.

The chain carries TRBV12-3 or TRBV12-4 and TRBJ2-3; TCRdb outputs TRBD2, but without DNA this stays unchecked. The CDR3 runs to 18 residues. CDR3 amino acids: CASTGGFEGTSFTGTQYF.

The gene calls are TRBV28 and TRBJ2-1; TCRdb's assignment of TRBD1 cannot be checked, as there is no DNA. CDR1 is MDHEN, CDR2 SYDVKM, per germline. CDR3 size: 14 residues. CDR3 loop: CASSFLSDYNEQFF.

The rearrangement joins TRBV5-1 to TRBJ2-7; TCRdb calls TRBD2, which cannot be checked without DNA. This CDR3 spans 13 amino acids. Germline V gene sequence: CDR1 SGHRS, CDR2 YFSETQ. The CDR3 loop reads CASKLADLYEQYF.

V usage is TRBV7-9 and J usage is TRBJ2-7; the D gene TCRdb calls, TRBD2, cannot be checked with no DNA. This CDR3 is built from 15 residues. Germline-derived CDR1 and CDR2 are SEHNR and FQNEAQ (reference sequence). This CDR3 reads CASSLAEGVYYEKYF.

The chain couples TRBV4-3 to TRBJ2-1; TCRdb designates TRBD2, a call that cannot be tested without DNA. The CDR3 spans 17 residues. Germline lookup yields CDR1 LGHNA and CDR2 YSLEER. The CDR3 is CASSQETSGSSYNEQFF.

The chain recombines TRBV29-1 with TRBJ2-7; TCRdb's assignment of TRBD1 cannot be checked, as there is no DNA. This CDR3 has 11 residues. Germline values: CDR1 SQVTM, CDR2 ANQGSEA. The CDR3: CSGNRGNEQYF.

The V gene is TRBV7-7, the J gene TRBJ1-4. This CDR3 has 14 residues. The germline V gene has CDR1 SSHAT and CDR2 FNYEAQ (reference sequence). CDR3 in amino acids: CASSLEPERGELFF.

V gene TRBV7-2 combines with J gene TRBJ2-1. The germline V gene has CDR1 SGHTA and CDR2 FQGNSA. There are 13 residues in the CDR3. This CDR3 reads CASHSWSGYEQFF. Together with reference TRBV7-2 and TRBJ2-1, the CDR3 gives the full variable domain: GAGVSQSPSNKVTEKGKDVELRCDPISGHTALYWYRQSLGQGLEFLIYFQGNSAPDKSGLPSDRFSAERTGGSVSTLTIQRTQQEDSAVYLCASHSWSGYEQFFGPGTRLTVL.

This chain joins TRBV13 and TRBJ2-7. Germline-derived CDR1 and CDR2 are PRHDT and FYEKMQ (reference sequence). The CDR3 has 14 residues. Here the CDR3 reads CASSLTHSSYEQYF.